This T cell receptor (beta chain) was recorded in a study of T cells expressing NK-cell markers. General study findings and limits: Dominant NKG2C+ clonotypes accounted for roughly 1.0-7.0% of CD8+ T cells in more than 5 donors.

As regards this clonotype: Its cognate antigen is unknown.

With UMIs, 5'RACE template switching was used to make TCR beta cDNA. Each CDR3 protein gets one entry in TCRdb, which reprocessed the 5' RACE reads and gives no DNA. Recorded for this sample: some 110,000 distinct CDR3 sequences. Germline assignment: CDR1 LGHNA and CDR2 YSLEER. The CDR3 has 13 amino acids. The chain couples TRBV4-3 to TRBJ2-5; TCRdb reports TRBD2, a call that lacks DNA to check it against. Material for sequencing was blood T cells: a sorted CD56 or NKG2C T cell subset, CD4+ or CD8+ T cells, or bulk PBMC T cells (not recorded which). The sequence was collected from a woman aged 18-70 years in good health. This chain's CDR3 is CASSQVAGETQYF.